The rows below give T cell receptor beta chains drawn from one sample of a study of T cell repertoires in cytomegalovirus infection. TCRdb processed the reads anew with MiXCR; each CDR3 protein has one entry. The sample consists of 150,000 to 200,000 distinct CDR3 sequences, about 30% of them appearing once. The sequenced material came from PBMCs. All receptors derive from a human donor in good health (CMV status not recorded). Some clones in this sample may be carry-over from other donors' samples. The CDR3 runs from the conserved cysteine through the conserved F or W. D genes are given only for firm matches. Size is stated for part of the rows, as once, few or many counts, or as a class when the clone is expanded.

clone_size,j_call,d_call,v_call,cdr3_aa,cdr3_nt
-,TRBJ2-1,TRBD2,TRBV6-6,CASSFLAGGAYEQFF,TGTGCCAGCAGTTTTCTAGCGGGGGGGGCCTATGAGCAGTTCTTC
-,TRBJ2-7,TRBD2,TRBV12-5,CASGPWTSGGDEQYF,TGTGCTAGTGGTCCCTGGACTAGCGGGGGGGACGAGCAGTACTTC
once,TRBJ2-3,-,TRBV20-1,CSARAGTSSTDTQYF,TGCAGTGCTAGGGCCGGGACTTCTTCGACAGATACGCAGTATTTT
many,TRBJ2-7,TRBD2,TRBV7-2,CASSQWASGEQYF,TGTGCCAGCAGCCAATGGGCTAGCGGCGAGCAGTACTTC
once,TRBJ2-4,-,TRBV12-3/TRBV12-4,CASSGVWRSIQYF,TGTGCCAGCAGCGGGGTCTGGCGAAGCATTCAGTACTTC
-,TRBJ1-2,-,TRBV6-6,CASSYSPGHNGYTF,TGTGCCAGCAGTTACTCACCAGGCCATAATGGCTACACCTTC
few,TRBJ2-3,TRBD2,TRBV5-1,CASSSLPAGGSDRTQYF,TGCGCCAGCAGCTCCCTACCAGCGGGGGGCTCGGATAGAACGCAGTATTTT
-,TRBJ2-4,TRBD1,TRBV5-6,CASTDRGQGTPKNIQYF,TGTGCCAGCACCGATAGAGGACAGGGGACACCCAAAAACATTCAGTACTTC
-,TRBJ1-1,-,TRBV12-3/TRBV12-4,CASSLVTVNTEAFF,TGTGCCAGCAGTTTAGTGACAGTTAACACTGAAGCTTTCTTT
many,TRBJ2-3,TRBD2,TRBV7-8,CASSLAEGSGATDTQYF,TGTGCCAGCAGCTTAGCGGAAGGTAGCGGGGCGACAGATACGCAGTATTTT
-,TRBJ2-3,TRBD1,TRBV20-1,CSARPMRGRVETDTQYF,TGCAGTGCTAGACCCATGAGGGGGCGCGTCGAGACAGATACGCAGTATTTT
-,TRBJ1-1,-,TRBV12-3/TRBV12-4,CASSLAPGFDAEAFF,TGTGCCAGCAGCCTAGCTCCGGGGTTTGATGCTGAAGCTTTCTTT
-,TRBJ2-2,-,TRBV3-1,CASSQGRQGLAGELFF,TGTGCCAGCAGCCAGGGTCGACAGGGACTAGCCGGGGAGCTGTTTTTT
-,TRBJ1-5,-,TRBV12-3/TRBV12-4,CASSQKGRNQPQHF,TGTGCCAGCAGCCAAAAGGGGCGGAATCAGCCCCAGCATTTT
-,TRBJ1-2,TRBD1,TRBV20-1,CSATGQFLMNYGYTF,TGCAGTGCTACGGGACAGTTTCTCATGAACTATGGCTACACCTTC
-,TRBJ1-5,-,TRBV12-5,CASGTYSNQPQHF,TGTGCTAGTGGTACTTATAGCAATCAGCCCCAGCATTTT
-,TRBJ2-1,TRBD2,TRBV4-3,CASSQEVSGGANEQFF,TGCGCCAGCAGCCAAGAAGTAAGCGGGGGGGCTAATGAGCAGTTCTTC
-,TRBJ1-5,-,TRBV12-5,CASTTGWTQPQHF,TGTGCTAGTACCACGGGTTGGACTCAGCCCCAGCATTTT
-,TRBJ2-5,-,TRBV2,CASSAGPTQETQYF,TGTGCCAGCAGTGCGGGGCCTACCCAAGAGACCCAGTACTTC
-,TRBJ2-1,-,TRBV19,CASSIDSGRGNEQFF,TGTGCCAGTAGTATCGACTCCGGGCGAGGCAATGAGCAGTTCTTC
few,TRBJ1-2,-,TRBV7-8,CASSLVLGSNYGYTF,TGTGCCAGCAGCTTAGTACTGGGATCAAACTATGGCTACACCTTC
-,TRBJ2-1,TRBD1,TRBV12-3/TRBV12-4,CASSPTGVSSYNEQFF,TGTGCCAGCAGTCCGACAGGGGTTAGCTCCTACAATGAGCAGTTCTTC
-,TRBJ2-7,TRBD1,TRBV20-1,CSARFGQAYEQYF,TGCAGTGCTAGATTCGGACAGGCCTACGAGCAGTACTTC
-,TRBJ1-6,-,TRBV6-1,CASRPGTGSSYNSPLHF,TGTGCCAGCAGGCCCGGGACCGGGAGCTCCTATAATTCACCCCTCCACTTT
many,TRBJ2-7,-,TRBV12-3/TRBV12-4,CASSLDSYEQYF,TGTGCCAGCAGCTTAGACTCCTACGAGCAGTACTTC
-,TRBJ2-7,TRBD1,TRBV6-2/TRBV6-3,CASNFSPGTGTYEQYF,TGTGCCAGCAATTTTTCCCCCGGGACAGGGACCTACGAGCAGTACTTC
few,TRBJ2-3,-,TRBV7-6,CASSLVFRGDTQYF,TGTGCCAGCAGCTTAGTTTTTCGAGGAGATACGCAGTATTTT
many,TRBJ2-1,-,TRBV7-2,CASSRSGASRPDEQFF,TGTGCCAGCAGCCGGTCGGGGGCTAGCCGTCCTGATGAGCAGTTCTTC
many,TRBJ1-2,-,TRBV12-3/TRBV12-4,CASSRSGYGYTF,TGTGCCAGCAGCCGGTCCGGCTATGGCTACACCTTC
many,TRBJ1-2,-,TRBV7-6,CASSSPYPERPAKGYTF,TGTGCCAGCAGCTCCCCTTACCCAGAGCGCCCCGCGAAGGGCTACACCTTC
few,TRBJ1-6,TRBD1,TRBV20-1,CSARATKGAYNSPLHF,TGCAGTGCTAGAGCTACAAAGGGGGCTTATAATTCACCCCTCCACTTT
-,TRBJ2-1,-,TRBV29-1,CSVALSSYNEQFF,TGCAGCGTTGCCCTAAGCTCCTACAATGAGCAGTTCTTC
-,TRBJ2-7,TRBD1,TRBV7-2,CASSLVPTGSYEQYF,TGTGCCAGCAGCTTAGTCCCGACAGGGTCCTACGAGCAGTACTTC
once,TRBJ2-1,TRBD2,TRBV19,CASSIDTYGTSRSSYNEQFF,TGTGCCAGTAGTATAGATACATATGGGACTAGCCGGAGCTCCTACAATGAGCAGTTCTTC
few,TRBJ1-1,TRBD1,TRBV5-1,CASSFQGAETEAFF,TGCGCCAGCAGCTTTCAGGGGGCGGAAACTGAAGCTTTCTTT
-,TRBJ1-6,-,TRBV18,CASSPPTGGSNSPLHF,TGTGCCAGCTCACCGCCAACGGGGGGAAGTAATTCACCCCTCCACTTT
few,TRBJ1-1,TRBD1,TRBV12-3/TRBV12-4,CASSSYRGPGNTEAFF,TGTGCCAGCAGTTCATACAGGGGGCCCGGGAACACTGAAGCTTTCTTT
-,TRBJ2-7,-,TRBV20-1,CSARDEGLPGEQYF,TGCAGTGCTAGAGATGAGGGGTTGCCCGGGGAGCAGTACTTC
few,TRBJ2-7,-,TRBV20-1,CSAKTGPYEQYF,TGCAGTGCTAAGACAGGTCCCTACGAGCAGTACTTC
-,TRBJ2-5,-,TRBV11-2,CASSRDRGVSETQYF,TGTGCCAGCAGCCGAGACCGGGGCGTCTCAGAGACCCAGTACTTC